What follows describes a single T cell receptor (beta chain). What it binds is not known. The data were taken from a study of OX40 agonist ivuxolimab in advanced cancers. General study findings and limits: No determination was made of the antigen specificity of the expanded peripheral T cells. Some of the lowest clonal expansion was seen in partial responders at 0.1-3.0 mg/kg.

Sequenced by immunoSEQ multiplex PCR; TCRdb stores in-frame clones only, minus some. The profile shows around 37,000 clones, 81% of them singletons. The material sequenced was CD4+ or CD8+ T cells sorted from blood, taken in a trial of the OX40 agonist ivuxolimab. The TCR sequence derives from an adult with an advanced solid tumor such as melanoma, head and neck, liver or kidney cancer.

In nucleotides, the CDR3 is TGTGCCAGCGGAGGGGACTCCGATGCCCTCACAGAGACCCAGTACTTC. Translated, it gives CASGGDSDALTETQYF. This rearrangement joins TRBV11-2 to TRBJ2-5; a possible D gene is TRBD2 (6 bases). The germline CDR1 and CDR2 sequences are SGHAT and FQNNGV. The CDR3 sequence is 16 residues long. V was pared by 8 bases and J by 4 bases, with 23 bases between.